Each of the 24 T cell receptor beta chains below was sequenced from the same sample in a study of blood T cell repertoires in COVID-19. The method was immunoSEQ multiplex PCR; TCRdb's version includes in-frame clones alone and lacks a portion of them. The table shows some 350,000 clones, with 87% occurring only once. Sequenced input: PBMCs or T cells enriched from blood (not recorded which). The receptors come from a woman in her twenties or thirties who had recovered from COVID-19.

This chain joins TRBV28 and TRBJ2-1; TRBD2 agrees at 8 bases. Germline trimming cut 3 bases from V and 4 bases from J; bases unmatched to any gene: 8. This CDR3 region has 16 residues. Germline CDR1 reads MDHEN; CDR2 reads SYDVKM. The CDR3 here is CASSFYSGGEYNEQFF. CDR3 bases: TGTGCCAGCAGTTTCTACAGCGGGGGAGAGTACAATGAGCAGTTCTTC.

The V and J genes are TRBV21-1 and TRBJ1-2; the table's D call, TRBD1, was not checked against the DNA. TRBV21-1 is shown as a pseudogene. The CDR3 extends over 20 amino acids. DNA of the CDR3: TGTGCCAGCAGCAAAGTTAACCTCCTGCGGGTCGGGACAGGCCTCTATGGCTACACCTTC. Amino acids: CASSKVNLLRVGTGLYGYTF.

The CDR3 loop is CASSSDTSGNTIYF. In DNA form, the CDR3 reads TGTGCCAGCAGTTCCGACACCTCTGGAAACACCATATATTTT. The chain employs TRBV7-9 and TRBJ1-3; no firm D call. V was cut by 6 bases and J by 0 bases, with 9 bases left in between. Germline loops: CDR1 SEHNR, CDR2 FQNEAQ (reference sequence). The CDR3 spans 14 residues.

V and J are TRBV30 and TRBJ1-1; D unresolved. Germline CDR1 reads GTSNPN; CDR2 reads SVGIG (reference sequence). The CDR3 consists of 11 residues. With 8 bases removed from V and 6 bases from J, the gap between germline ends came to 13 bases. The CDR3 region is CALLGGSEAFF. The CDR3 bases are TGTGCCCTATTAGGAGGGTCTGAAGCTTTCTTT.

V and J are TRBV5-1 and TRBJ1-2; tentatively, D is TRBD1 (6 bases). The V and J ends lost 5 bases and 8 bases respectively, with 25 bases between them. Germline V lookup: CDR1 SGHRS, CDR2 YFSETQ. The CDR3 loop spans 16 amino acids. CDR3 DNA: TGCGCCAGCAGTCCCGAAGGTCGCAGGGGCCTATACGGCTACACCTTC. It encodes CASSPEGRRGLYGYTF. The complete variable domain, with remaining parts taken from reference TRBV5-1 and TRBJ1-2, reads KAGVTQTPRYLIKTRGQQVTLSCSPISGHRSVSWYQQTPGQGLQFLFEYFSETQRNKGNFPGRFSGRQFSNSRSEMNVSTLELGDSALYLCASSPEGRRGLYGYTFGSGTRLTVV.

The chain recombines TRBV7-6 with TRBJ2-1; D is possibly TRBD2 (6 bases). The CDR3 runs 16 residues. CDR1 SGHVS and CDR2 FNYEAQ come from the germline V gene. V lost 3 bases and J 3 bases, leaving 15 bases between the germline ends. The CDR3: CASSFRTGRGYNEQFF. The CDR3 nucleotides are TGTGCCAGCAGCTTTCGGACCGGGAGAGGCTACAATGAGCAGTTCTTC.

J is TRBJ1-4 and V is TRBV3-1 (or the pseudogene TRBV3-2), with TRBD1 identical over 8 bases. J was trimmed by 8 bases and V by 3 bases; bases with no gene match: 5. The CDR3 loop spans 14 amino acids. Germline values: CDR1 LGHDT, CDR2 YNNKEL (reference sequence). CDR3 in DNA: TGTGCCAGCAGCCATTCCAGGGGGCTGGAAAAACTGTTTTTT. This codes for CASSHSRGLEKLFF.

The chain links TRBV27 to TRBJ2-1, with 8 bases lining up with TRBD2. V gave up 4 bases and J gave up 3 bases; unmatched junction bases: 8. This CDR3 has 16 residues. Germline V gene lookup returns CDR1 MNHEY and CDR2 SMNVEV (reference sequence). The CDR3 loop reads CASSWGSGGGYNEQFF. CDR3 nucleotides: TGTGCCAGCAGTTGGGGCTCCGGGGGGGGCTACAATGAGCAGTTCTTC.

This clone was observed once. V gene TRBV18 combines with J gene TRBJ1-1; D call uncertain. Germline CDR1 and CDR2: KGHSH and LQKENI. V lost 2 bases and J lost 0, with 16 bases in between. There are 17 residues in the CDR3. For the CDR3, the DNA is TGTGCCAGCTCACCAGAGACTGCAGTACTAATGAACACTGAAGCTTTCTTT. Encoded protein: CASSPETAVLMNTEAFF.

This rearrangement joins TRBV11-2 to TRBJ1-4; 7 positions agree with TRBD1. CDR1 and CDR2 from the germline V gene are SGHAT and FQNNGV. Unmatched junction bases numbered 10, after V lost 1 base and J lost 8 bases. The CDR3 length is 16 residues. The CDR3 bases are TGTGCCAGCAGCTTAGGGTATGGACAGGCCGGGGAAAAACTGTTTTTT. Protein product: CASSLGYGQAGEKLFF.

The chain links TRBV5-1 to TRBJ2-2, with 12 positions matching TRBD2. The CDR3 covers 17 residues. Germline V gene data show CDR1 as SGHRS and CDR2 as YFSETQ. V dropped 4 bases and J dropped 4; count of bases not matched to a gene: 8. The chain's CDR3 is CASSPGTSGFVTGELFF. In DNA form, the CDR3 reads TGCGCCAGCAGCCCCGGGACTAGCGGGTTTGTCACCGGGGAGCTGTTTTTT.

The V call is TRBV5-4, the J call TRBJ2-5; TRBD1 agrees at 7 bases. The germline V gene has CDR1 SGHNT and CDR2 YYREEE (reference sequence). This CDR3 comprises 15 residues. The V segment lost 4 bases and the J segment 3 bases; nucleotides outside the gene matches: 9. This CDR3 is CASSDIDRAKETQYF. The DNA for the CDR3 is TGTGCCAGCAGCGATATCGACAGGGCAAAAGAGACCCAGTACTTC.

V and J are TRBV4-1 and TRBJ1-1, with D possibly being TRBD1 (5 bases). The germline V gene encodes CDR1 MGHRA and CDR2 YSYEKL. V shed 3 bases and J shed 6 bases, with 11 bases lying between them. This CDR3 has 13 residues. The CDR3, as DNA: TGCGCCAGCAGCCACGGAGGGGCGGCTGAAGCTTTCTTT. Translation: CASSHGGAAEAFF.

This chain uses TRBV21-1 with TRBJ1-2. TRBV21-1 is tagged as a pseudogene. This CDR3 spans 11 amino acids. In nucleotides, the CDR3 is TGTGCCCGCCGACGCGGCTATGGCTACACCTTC. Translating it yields CARRRGYGYTF.

The CDR3 DNA is TGTGCCAGCAGCCGAACAGGGTTCAGCCCTGAAGCTTTCTTT. Amino acids: CASSRTGFSPEAFF. The chain couples TRBV6-5 to TRBJ1-1; D might be TRBD1 (6 bases). The V end lost 6 bases, the J end lost 6 bases, and 17 bases lay between the germline ends. CDR3 length: 14 amino acids. CDR1 and CDR2 (germline): MNHEY, SVGAGI.

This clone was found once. The CDR3 sequence is CASSYSVGGSNQPQHF. The CDR3 nucleotides read TGTGCCAGCAGTTACTCGGTCGGGGGGAGTAATCAGCCCCAGCATTTT. The genes are TRBV6-2 or TRBV6-3 and TRBJ1-5; TRBD1 is a possible D gene (5 bases). V lost 0 bases to trimming and J lost 4 bases, with 13 bases between them. The CDR3 runs to 16 residues. The germline CDR1 and CDR2 sequences are MNHEY and SVGEGT.

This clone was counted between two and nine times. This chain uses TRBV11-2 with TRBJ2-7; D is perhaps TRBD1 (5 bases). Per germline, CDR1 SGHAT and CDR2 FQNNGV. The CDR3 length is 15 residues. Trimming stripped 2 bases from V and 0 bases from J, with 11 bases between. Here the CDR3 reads CASSLNRISSYEQYF. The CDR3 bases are TGTGCCAGCAGCTTAAACAGGATCAGCTCCTACGAGCAGTACTTC.

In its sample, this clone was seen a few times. This CDR3 is CASSRLRVTDGYTF. The CDR3 DNA is TGTGCCAGCAGCCGCCTAAGAGTCACCGATGGCTACACCTTC. The chain has TRBV5-4 and TRBJ1-2; D gene ambiguous. This CDR3 has 14 amino acids. V shed 4 bases and J shed 6 bases, with 16 bases lying between them. Germline V gene lookup returns CDR1 SGHNT and CDR2 YYREEE (reference sequence).

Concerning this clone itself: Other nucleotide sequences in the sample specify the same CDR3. The CDR3 region is CASSLTGGYEQYF. CDR3 nucleotide sequence: TGTGCCAGTTCCTTGACAGGGGGCTACGAGCAGTACTTC. The chain combines TRBV7-2 with TRBJ2-7; 9 positions agree with TRBD1. The CDR3 covers 13 residues. V shed 9 bases and J 3 bases; nucleotides not matched to a gene: 6. Germline assignment: CDR1 SGHTA and CDR2 FQGNSA.

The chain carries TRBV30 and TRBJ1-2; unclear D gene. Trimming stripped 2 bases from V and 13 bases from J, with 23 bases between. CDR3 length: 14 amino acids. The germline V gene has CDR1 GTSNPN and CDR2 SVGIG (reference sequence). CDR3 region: CAWSLTGSSSRSTF. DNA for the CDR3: TGTGCCTGGAGTCTAACCGGGAGTTCCTCCAGAAGCACCTTC. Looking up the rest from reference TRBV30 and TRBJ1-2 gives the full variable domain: SQTIHQWPATLVQPVGSPLSLECTVEGTSNPNLYWYRQAAGRGLQLLFYSVGIGQISSEVPQNLSASRPQDRQFILSSKKLLLSDSGFYLCAWSLTGSSSRSTFGSGTRLTVV.

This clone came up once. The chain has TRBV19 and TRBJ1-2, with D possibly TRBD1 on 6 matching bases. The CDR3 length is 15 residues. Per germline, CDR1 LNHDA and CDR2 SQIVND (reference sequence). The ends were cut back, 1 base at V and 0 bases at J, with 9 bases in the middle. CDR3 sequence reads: CASSIGGQANYGYTF. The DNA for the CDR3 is TGTGCCAGTAGTATAGGGGGGCAGGCTAACTATGGCTACACCTTC. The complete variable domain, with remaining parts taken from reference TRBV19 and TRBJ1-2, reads DGGITQSPKYLFRKEGQNVTLSCEQNLNHDAMYWYRQDPGQGLRLIYYSQIVNDFQKGDIAEGYSVSREKKESFPLTVTSAQKNPTAFYLCASSIGGQANYGYTFGSGTRLTVV.

CDR3 amino acids: CASSNTGLGNTIYF. The CDR3 coding sequence is TGTGCCAGCAGCAACACAGGCCTAGGAAACACCATATATTTT. The chain joins TRBV11-2 to TRBJ1-3; D perhaps matches TRBD1 (5 bases). Trimming pared 5 bases from V and 4 bases from J, leaving 12 bases between. CDR1 is SGHAT, CDR2 FQNNGV, per germline. The CDR3 has 14 residues.

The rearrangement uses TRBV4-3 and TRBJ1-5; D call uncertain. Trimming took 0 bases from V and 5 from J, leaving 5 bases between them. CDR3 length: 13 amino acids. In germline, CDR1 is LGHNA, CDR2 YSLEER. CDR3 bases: TGCGCCAGCAGCCAAGATCCCTATCAGCCCCAGCATTTT. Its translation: CASSQDPYQPQHF.

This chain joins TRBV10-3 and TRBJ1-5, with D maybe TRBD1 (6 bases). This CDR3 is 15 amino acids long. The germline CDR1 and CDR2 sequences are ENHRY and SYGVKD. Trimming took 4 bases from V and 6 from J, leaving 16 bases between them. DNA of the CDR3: TGTGCCATCAGTGCGGTCAGGGAGGGGGTTCAGCCCCAGCATTTT. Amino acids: CAISAVREGVQPQHF.